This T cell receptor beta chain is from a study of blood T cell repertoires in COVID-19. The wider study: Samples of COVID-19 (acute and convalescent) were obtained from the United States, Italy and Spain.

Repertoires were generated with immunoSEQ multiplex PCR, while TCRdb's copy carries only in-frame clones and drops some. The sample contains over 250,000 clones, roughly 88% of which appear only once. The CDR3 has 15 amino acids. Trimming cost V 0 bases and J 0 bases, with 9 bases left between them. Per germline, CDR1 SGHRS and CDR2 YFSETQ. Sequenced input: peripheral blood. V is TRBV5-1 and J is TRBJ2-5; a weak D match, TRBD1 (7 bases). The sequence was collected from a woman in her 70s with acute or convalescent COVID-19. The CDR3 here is CASSLGRGDQETQYF. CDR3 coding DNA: TGCGCCAGCAGCTTGGGCAGGGGGGACCAAGAGACCCAGTACTTC.